A selection of T cell receptor beta chains follows, all from one sample in a study of shared clonotypes between healthy human individuals. Sequencing was performed with immunoSEQ multiplex PCR; in TCRdb, only in-frame clones are kept and a portion is missing. The repertoire holds around 510,000 clones, with roughly 79% as singletons. The specimen sequenced was PBMCs. The receptors stem from a woman between 40 and 50 years old in good health. Some clones in this sample may be carry-over from other donors' samples. Each CDR3 is given with its conserved first and last residue. Each record gives: D gene, clone size, CDR3 length, J gene, V gene, CDR3 DNA, CDR3 protein. A D gene is named only where the DNA matches it firmly. Not every row has a clone size; where given, it reads once, few, many or a size class.

NA NA 15 TRBJ1-2 TRBV30 TGTGCCTGGAGTGTACAGGGAGGTGGGCTATATGGCTACACCTTC CAWSVQGGGLYGYTF
NA NA 13 TRBJ2-7 TRBV29-1 TGCAGCGTTGTCCGGCCGAAGGGAAACGAGCAGTACTTC CSVVRPKGNEQYF
NA NA 13 TRBJ1-2 TRBV28 TGTGCCAGCAGTTTATCCCAGGCAGGGGGCTACACCTTC CASSLSQAGGYTF
NA NA 16 TRBJ2-3 TRBV30 TGTGCCTGGAGTGTAATGCAGGGTGGTCTGACAGATACGCAGTATTTT CAWSVMQGGLTDTQYF
NA NA 13 TRBJ2-3 TRBV28 TGTGCCAGCAGTTTTCCTAGCCCTGATACGCAGTATTTT CASSFPSPDTQYF
NA NA 15 TRBJ2-2 TRBV7-3 TGTGCCAGCAGCCCACCGGGACAACGCACCGGGGAGCTGTTTTTT CASSPPGQRTGELFF
NA NA 16 TRBJ2-2 TRBV14 TGTGCCAGCAGCCAAGATATGAGGATACGGGGCGGGGAGCTGTTTTTT CASSQDMRIRGGELFF
NA NA 15 TRBJ2-2 TRBV2 TGTGCCAGCAAAAATTCCCTTTTGGGCACCGGGGAGCTGTTTTTT CASKNSLLGTGELFF
NA many 11 TRBJ2-7 TRBV2 TGTGCCAGCAGTCCCTCCTACGAGCAGTACTTC CASSPSYEQYF
NA NA 15 TRBJ1-1 TRBV19 TGTGCCAGTAGTATATATGGACTCCAGAACACTGAAGCTTTCTTT CASSIYGLQNTEAFF
TRBD1 few 15 TRBJ2-2 TRBV11-1 TGTGCCAGCAGCAAGAGGACAGGGCACACCGGGGAGCTGTTTTTT CASSKRTGHTGELFF
TRBD1 once 13 TRBJ2-5 TRBV27 TGTGCCAGCAGTCCTCAGGGGGCCGAGACCCAGTACTTC CASSPQGAETQYF
NA NA 14 TRBJ1-2 TRBV28 TGTGCCAGCAGTTTGGCAGGGATTTACTATGGCTACACCTTC CASSLAGIYYGYTF
TRBD1 NA 14 TRBJ1-4 TRBV27 TGTGCCAGCAGCATAGACAGGGGCTCTGAAAAACTGTTTTTT CASSIDRGSEKLFF
NA NA 14 TRBJ1-2 TRBV28 TGTGCCAGTCAACGAGGGGCAGGGAATGATGGCTACACCTTC CASQRGAGNDGYTF
NA NA 14 TRBJ2-7 TRBV7-2 TGTGCCAGCAGCATAGGGGTCCGCTCCTACGAGCAGTACTTC CASSIGVRSYEQYF
TRBD2 NA 18 TRBJ2-5 TRBV19 TGTGCCAGTAGTATGAGGCTAGCGGGACACCCCTACCAAGAGACCCAGTACTTC CASSMRLAGHPYQETQYF
NA NA 13 TRBJ2-5 TRBV27 TGTGCCAGCAGAAGGACGGAACAAGAGACCCAGTACTTC CASRRTEQETQYF
TRBD2 NA 18 TRBJ2-1 TRBV27 TGTGCCAGCAGTTTTCGGGGACTAGCGGGAGAGGTTAGGTATGAGCAGTTCTTC CASSFRGLAGEVRYEQFF
NA NA 12 TRBJ1-1 TRBV29-1 TGCAGCGTTGTACAGGGGAACACTGAAGCTTTCTTT CSVVQGNTEAFF
NA NA 16 TRBJ1-4 TRBV6-1 TGTGCCAGCAGTGATTCCGGACAGCCAACTAATGAAAAACTGTTTTTT CASSDSGQPTNEKLFF
NA NA 13 TRBJ2-5 TRBV5-4 TGTGCCAGCAGCTTGGATAGGACTGAGACCCAGTACTTC CASSLDRTETQYF
NA NA 13 TRBJ2-5 TRBV27 TGTGCCAGCAGAAGGGACCTCCGTCAGACCCAGTACTTC CASRRDLRQTQYF
TRBD2 NA 15 TRBJ2-1 TRBV11-3 TGTGCCAGCAGCATCCGGACTAGCGGGATAGGCGAGCAGTTCTTC CASSIRTSGIGEQFF
TRBD1 NA 13 TRBJ1-1 TRBV10-2 TGCGCCAGCAGACAGGGGACGAACACTGAAGCTTTCTTT CASRQGTNTEAFF
NA NA 16 TRBJ1-2 TRBV7-9 TGTGCCAGCAGCTCGACACTCGCAGGGGCTCCTTATGGCTACACCTTC CASSSTLAGAPYGYTF
NA NA 13 TRBJ2-1 TRBV4-1 TGCGCCAGCAGCCAAGTACTTTTCAATGAGCAGTTCTTC CASSQVLFNEQFF
TRBD2 NA 15 TRBJ2-5 TRBV7-9 TGTGCCAGCAGTTCACTAGCGGGAGTCAGGGAGACCCAGTACTTC CASSSLAGVRETQYF
NA once 12 TRBJ2-7 TRBV11-2 TGTGCCAGCAGCTTACCCCTGGGGGAGCAGTACTTC CASSLPLGEQYF
TRBD1 NA 13 TRBJ2-7 TRBV4-1 TGCGCCAGCAGCCCGGACAGGGGCTACGAGCAGTACTTC CASSPDRGYEQYF
TRBD2 NA 15 TRBJ2-3 TRBV5-1 TGCGCCAGCAGCTTGGCGGCGGGAGACGGAGATACGCAGTATTTT CASSLAAGDGDTQYF
NA NA 13 TRBJ2-3 TRBV11-2 TGTGCCAGCAGCACCGGAAGCACAGATACGCAGTATTTT CASSTGSTDTQYF
TRBD1 NA 15 TRBJ2-3 TRBV9 TGTGCCAGCAGCGTCGGGACAGGGGGTACAGATACGCAGTATTTT CASSVGTGGTDTQYF
TRBD1 NA 13 TRBJ2-5 TRBV10-1 TGCGCCAGCAGTGAGGGACAGGCCAAGACCCAGTACTTC CASSEGQAKTQYF
NA NA 13 TRBJ1-1 TRBV7-9 TGTGCCAGCAGCTTAATACTGAACACTGAAGCTTTCTTT CASSLILNTEAFF
TRBD2 few 15 TRBJ2-5 TRBV9 TGTGCCAGCAGCGGGGGACTAGCGGTCCGGGAGACCCAGTACTTC CASSGGLAVRETQYF
TRBD1 NA 15 TRBJ2-7 TRBV27 TGTGCCAGCAGCTTAAAGGGGACAGTTTCCTACGAGCAGTACTTC CASSLKGTVSYEQYF
NA NA 16 TRBJ1-5 TRBV4-1 TGCGCCAGCAGCCACCCCAGCCCAGGGTGGAATCAGCCCCAGCATTTT CASSHPSPGWNQPQHF
NA many 15 TRBJ2-7 TRBV11-2 TGTGCCAGCAGCCCCCACCGAGCGGACCTCTACGAGCAGTACTTC CASSPHRADLYEQYF
NA NA 12 TRBJ2-7 TRBV7-9 TGTGCCAGCAGCTTAGGGTCCTACGAGCAGTACTTC CASSLGSYEQYF
NA NA 15 TRBJ1-4 TRBV28 TGTGCCAGCAGTTCCCGGGACCGTCGAAATGAAAAACTGTTTTTT CASSSRDRRNEKLFF
NA NA 15 TRBJ2-6 TRBV7-9 TGTGCCAGCAGCTTACAACGGTTGGGGGCCAACGTCCTGACTTTC CASSLQRLGANVLTF
TRBD2 NA 16 TRBJ2-7 TRBV10-1 TGCGCCAGCAGCCCCACGAGCGGGAGACGAGTTTACGAGCAGTACTTC CASSPTSGRRVYEQYF
TRBD2 NA 17 TRBJ2-1 TRBV7-8 TGTGCCAGCAGCCCGAGCGGGGCGGGAGGACCCTACAATGAGCAGTTCTTC CASSPSGAGGPYNEQFF
TRBD2 NA 17 TRBJ2-3 TRBV5-4 TGTGCCAGCAGCCTCGGACTAGCGGGAGCGACGAGGGATACGCAGTATTTT CASSLGLAGATRDTQYF
NA NA 15 TRBJ2-1 TRBV10-2 TGCGCCAGCAGTGGGGGGAGTTTAATCTACAATGAGCAGTTCTTC CASSGGSLIYNEQFF
NA NA 13 TRBJ1-4 TRBV7-9 TGTGCCAGCAGCTTAGATACGCCTTGGAAACTGTTTTTT CASSLDTPWKLFF
NA NA 15 TRBJ1-4 TRBV29-1 TGCAGCGTTCGAGGCAGGGCGGGGGATGGGGAAAAACTGTTTTTT CSVRGRAGDGEKLFF
NA NA 13 TRBJ1-6 TRBV25-1 TGTGCCAGCGCCCAGGGCGGGAATTCACCCCTCCACTTT CASAQGGNSPLHF
NA NA 14 TRBJ2-5 TRBV7-2 TGTGCCAGCAGCTTAAGGCAGGGTAGCGAGACCCAGTACTTC CASSLRQGSETQYF
NA few 13 TRBJ1-5 TRBV28 TGTGCCAGCAAGTTTAGTAGGGGTCAGCCCCAGCATTTT CASKFSRGQPQHF
NA few 13 TRBJ2-7 TRBV7-7 TGTGCTAGCAGCTTCTCCAGGGGCTACGAGCAGTACTTC CASSFSRGYEQYF